Sequencing of this TCR beta chain was carried out in a study of spatial heterogeneity in lung cancer. This clonotype was counted ten times or more. The antigen is undetermined. V dropped 4 bases and J dropped 5 bases, with 10 bases sitting between them. The germline CDR1 and CDR2 sequences are SGHTA and FQGNSA. The CDR3 is 13 amino acids. The time point: sample taken at primary tumor resection. Study-wide results and limits: Ubiquitous, expanded tumor-derived TCRs were more frequently observed in blood at resection than at follow-up.

TCRdb independently ran MiXCR on the 5' RACE reads; one entry per CDR3 protein. The repertoire holds about 80,000 distinct CDR3 sequences, with about 8.5% as singletons. The TCR comes from a male donor with early-stage non-small cell lung cancer. The sequencing used PBMCs, collected at surgery. The J gene is TRBJ2-3, the V gene TRBV7-2; possible D gene TRBD2, 6 bases. The CDR3 sequence is CASSWVAEDTQYF. The CDR3 DNA reads TGTGCCAGCAGCTGGGTAGCGGAAGATACGCAGTATTTT.